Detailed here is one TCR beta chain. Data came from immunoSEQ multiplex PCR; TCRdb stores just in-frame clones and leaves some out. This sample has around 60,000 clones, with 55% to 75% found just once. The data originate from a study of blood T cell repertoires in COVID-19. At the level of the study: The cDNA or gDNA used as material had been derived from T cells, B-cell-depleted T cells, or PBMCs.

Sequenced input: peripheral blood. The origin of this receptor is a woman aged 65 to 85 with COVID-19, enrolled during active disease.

The CDR3 loop reads CASSVDPYPSGANVLTF. The CDR3 DNA reads as TGTGCCAGCAGCGTAGATCCCTACCCCTCTGGGGCCAACGTCCTGACTTTC. This chain uses TRBV9 with TRBJ2-6; D unclear. Trimming removed 0 bases from V and 0 bases from J, with 10 bases in between. Germline V lookup: CDR1 SGDLS, CDR2 YYNGEE. This CDR3 spans 17 amino acids.